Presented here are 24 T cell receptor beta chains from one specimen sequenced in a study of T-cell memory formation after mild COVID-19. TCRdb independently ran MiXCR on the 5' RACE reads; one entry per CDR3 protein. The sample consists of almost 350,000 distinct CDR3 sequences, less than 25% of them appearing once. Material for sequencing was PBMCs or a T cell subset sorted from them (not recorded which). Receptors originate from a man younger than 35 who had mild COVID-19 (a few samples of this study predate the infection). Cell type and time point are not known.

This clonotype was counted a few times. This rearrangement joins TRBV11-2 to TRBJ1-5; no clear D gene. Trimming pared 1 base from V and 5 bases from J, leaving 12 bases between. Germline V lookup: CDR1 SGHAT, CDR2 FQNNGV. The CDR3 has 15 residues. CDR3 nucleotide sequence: TGTGCCAGCAGCTTAGTTTCGGGATCCGATCAGCCCCAGCATTTT. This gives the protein CASSLVSGSDQPQHF.

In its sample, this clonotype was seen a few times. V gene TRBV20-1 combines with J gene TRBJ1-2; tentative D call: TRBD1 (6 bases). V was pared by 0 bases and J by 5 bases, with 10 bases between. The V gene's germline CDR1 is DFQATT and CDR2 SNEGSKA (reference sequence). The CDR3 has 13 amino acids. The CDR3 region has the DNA TGCAGTGCTAGAGAGGGGGCAGGGTATGGCTACACCTTC. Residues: CSAREGAGYGYTF.

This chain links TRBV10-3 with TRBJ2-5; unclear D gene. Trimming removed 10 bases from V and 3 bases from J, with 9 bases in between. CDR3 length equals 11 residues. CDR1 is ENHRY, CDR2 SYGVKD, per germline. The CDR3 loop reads CATSPKETQYF. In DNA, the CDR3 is TGTGCCACCTCCCCCAAAGAGACCCAGTACTTC.

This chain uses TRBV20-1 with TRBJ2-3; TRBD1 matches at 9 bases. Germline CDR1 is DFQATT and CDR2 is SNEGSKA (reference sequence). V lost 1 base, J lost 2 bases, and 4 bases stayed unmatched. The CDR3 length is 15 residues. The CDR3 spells CSARAGQGITDTQYF. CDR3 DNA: TGCAGTGCTAGAGCTGGACAGGGGATCACAGATACGCAGTATTTT.

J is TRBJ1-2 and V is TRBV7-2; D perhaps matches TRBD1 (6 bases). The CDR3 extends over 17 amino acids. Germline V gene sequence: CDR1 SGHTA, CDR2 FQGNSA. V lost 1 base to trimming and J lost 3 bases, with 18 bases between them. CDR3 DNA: TGTGCCAGCAGCTTAGATGATTGGGGGCTCAGGTACTATGGCTACACCTTC. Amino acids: CASSLDDWGLRYYGYTF.

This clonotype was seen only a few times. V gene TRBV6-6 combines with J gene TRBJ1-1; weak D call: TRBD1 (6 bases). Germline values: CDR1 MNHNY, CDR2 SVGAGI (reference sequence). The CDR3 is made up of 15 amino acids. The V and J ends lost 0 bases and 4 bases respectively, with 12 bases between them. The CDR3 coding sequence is TGTGCCAGCAGTTACTCGGACAGTGCGGGCACTGAAGCTTTCTTT. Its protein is CASSYSDSAGTEAFF.

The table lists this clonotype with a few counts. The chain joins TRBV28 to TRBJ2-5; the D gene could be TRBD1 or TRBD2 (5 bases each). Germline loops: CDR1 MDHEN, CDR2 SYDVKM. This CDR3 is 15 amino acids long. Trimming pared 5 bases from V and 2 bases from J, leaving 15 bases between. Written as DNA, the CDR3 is TGTGCCAGCAGTCCCTATAAGGGACCGCAAGAGACCCAGTACTTC. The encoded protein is CASSPYKGPQETQYF.

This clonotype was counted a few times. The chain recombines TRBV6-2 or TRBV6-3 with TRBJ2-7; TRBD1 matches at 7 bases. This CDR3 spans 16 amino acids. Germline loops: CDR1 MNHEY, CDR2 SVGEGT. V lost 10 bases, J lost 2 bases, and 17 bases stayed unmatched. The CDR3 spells CATFKGVRDRTYEQYF. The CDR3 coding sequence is TGTGCCACCTTCAAAGGGGTCCGGGACAGAACCTACGAGCAGTACTTC.

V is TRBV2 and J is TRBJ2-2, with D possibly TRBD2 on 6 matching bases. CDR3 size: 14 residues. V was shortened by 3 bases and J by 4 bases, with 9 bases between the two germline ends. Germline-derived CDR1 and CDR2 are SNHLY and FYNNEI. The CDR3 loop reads CASSDPGGTGELFF. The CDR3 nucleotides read TGTGCCAGCAGTGACCCCGGGGGCACCGGGGAGCTGTTTTTT.

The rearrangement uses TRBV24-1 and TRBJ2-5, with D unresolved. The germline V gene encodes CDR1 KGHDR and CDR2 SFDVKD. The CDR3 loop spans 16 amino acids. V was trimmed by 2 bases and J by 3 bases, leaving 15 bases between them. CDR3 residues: CATSDSERDAKETQYF. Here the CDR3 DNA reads TGTGCCACCAGTGATTCTGAACGAGACGCGAAAGAGACCCAGTACTTC.

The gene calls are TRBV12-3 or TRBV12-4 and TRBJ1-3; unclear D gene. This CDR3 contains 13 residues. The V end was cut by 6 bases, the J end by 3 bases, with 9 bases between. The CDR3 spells CASSSDIGNTIYF. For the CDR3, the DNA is TGTGCCAGCAGCTCTGACATTGGAAACACCATATATTTT.

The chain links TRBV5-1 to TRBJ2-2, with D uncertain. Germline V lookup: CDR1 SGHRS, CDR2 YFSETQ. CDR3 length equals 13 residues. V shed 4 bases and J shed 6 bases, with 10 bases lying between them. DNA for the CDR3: TGCGCCAGCAGCGGCCTAGGTCCCGGGGAGCTGTTTTTT. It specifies CASSGLGPGELFF.

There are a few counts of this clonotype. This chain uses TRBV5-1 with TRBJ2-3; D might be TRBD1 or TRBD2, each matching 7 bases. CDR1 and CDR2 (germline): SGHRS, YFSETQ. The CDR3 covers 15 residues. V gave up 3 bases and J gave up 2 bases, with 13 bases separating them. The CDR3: CASSWEGQPTDTQYF. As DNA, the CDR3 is TGCGCCAGCAGCTGGGAGGGACAGCCCACAGATACGCAGTATTTT.

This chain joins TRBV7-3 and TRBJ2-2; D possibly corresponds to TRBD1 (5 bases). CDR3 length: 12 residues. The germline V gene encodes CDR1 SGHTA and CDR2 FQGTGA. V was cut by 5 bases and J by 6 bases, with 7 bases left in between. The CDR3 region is CASSPTAGELFF. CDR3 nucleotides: TGTGCCAGCAGCCCGACAGCCGGGGAGCTGTTTTTT.

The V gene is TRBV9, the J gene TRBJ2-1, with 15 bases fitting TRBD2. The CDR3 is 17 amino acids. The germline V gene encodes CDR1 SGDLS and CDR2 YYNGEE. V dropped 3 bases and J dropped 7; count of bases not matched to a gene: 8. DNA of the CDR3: TGTGCCAGCAGCGCCAACCCCGGGACTAGCGGGAGGAATGAGCAGTTCTTC. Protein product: CASSANPGTSGRNEQFF.

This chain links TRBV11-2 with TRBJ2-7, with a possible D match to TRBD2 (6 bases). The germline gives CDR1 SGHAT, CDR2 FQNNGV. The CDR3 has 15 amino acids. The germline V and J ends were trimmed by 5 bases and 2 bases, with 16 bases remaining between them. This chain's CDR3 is CASSSTGTRTYEQYF. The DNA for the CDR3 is TGTGCCAGCAGCAGCACCGGGACTCGTACCTACGAGCAGTACTTC.

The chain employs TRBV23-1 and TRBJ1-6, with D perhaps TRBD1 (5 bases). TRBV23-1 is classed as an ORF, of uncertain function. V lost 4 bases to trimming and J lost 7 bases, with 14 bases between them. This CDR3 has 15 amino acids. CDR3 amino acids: CASSPQKGENSPLHF. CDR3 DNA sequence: TGCGCCAGCAGTCCCCAGAAAGGGGAAAATTCACCCCTCCACTTT.

CDR3 region: CASSYVSNEQFF. The CDR3 DNA reads TGTGCCAGCAGTTACGTTAGCAATGAGCAGTTCTTC. The chain is built from TRBV6-6 and TRBJ2-1, with D hard to call. Trimming pared 2 bases from V and 6 bases from J, leaving 5 bases between. The length of the CDR3 is 12 residues. Per the germline V gene, CDR1 is MNHNY and CDR2 is SVGAGI (reference sequence).

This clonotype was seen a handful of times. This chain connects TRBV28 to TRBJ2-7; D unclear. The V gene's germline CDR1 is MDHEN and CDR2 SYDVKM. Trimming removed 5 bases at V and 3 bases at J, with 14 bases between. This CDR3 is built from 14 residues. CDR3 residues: CASSEPGSIYEQYV. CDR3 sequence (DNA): TGTGCCAGCAGTGAACCGGGTTCCATCTACGAGCAGTACGTC.

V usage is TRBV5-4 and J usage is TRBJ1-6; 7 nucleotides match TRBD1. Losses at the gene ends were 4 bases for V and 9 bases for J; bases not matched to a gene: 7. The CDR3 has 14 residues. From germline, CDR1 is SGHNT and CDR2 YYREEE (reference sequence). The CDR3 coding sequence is TGTGCCAGCAGCGACGGGACAGCGAGTTCACCCCTCCACTTT. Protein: CASSDGTASSPLHF.

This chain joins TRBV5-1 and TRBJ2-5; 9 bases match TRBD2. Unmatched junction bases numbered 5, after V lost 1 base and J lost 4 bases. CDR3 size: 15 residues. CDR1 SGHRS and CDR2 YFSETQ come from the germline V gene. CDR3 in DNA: TGCGCCAGCAGCTTGAGTCTAGCGGGGTCAGAGACCCAGTACTTC. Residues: CASSLSLAGSETQYF.

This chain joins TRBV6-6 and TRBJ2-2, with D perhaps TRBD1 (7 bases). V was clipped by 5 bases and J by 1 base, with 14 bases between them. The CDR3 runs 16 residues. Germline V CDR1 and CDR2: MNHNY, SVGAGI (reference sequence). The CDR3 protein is CASSPDREVNTGELFF. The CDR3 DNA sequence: TGTGCCAGCAGTCCCGACAGGGAGGTGAACACCGGGGAGCTGTTTTTT.

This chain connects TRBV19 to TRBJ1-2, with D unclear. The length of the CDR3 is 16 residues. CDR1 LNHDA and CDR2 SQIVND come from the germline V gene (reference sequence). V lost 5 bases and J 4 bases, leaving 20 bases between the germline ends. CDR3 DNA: TGTGCCAGTAGTCACGCCGGGAGCTTAAGGAGCTATGGCTACACCTTC. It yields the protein CASSHAGSLRSYGYTF.

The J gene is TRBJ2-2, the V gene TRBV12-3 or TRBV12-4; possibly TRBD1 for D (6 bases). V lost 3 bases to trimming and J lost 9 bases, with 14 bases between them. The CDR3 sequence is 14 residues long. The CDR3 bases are TGTGCCAGCAGTTTGAACAGGGCGACCTGGGAGCTGTTTTTT. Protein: CASSLNRATWELFF.